The T cell receptor beta chain described here comes from a study of blood T cell repertoires in COVID-19. Study background: Acute and convalescent COVID-19 specimens originated in the United States, Italy and Spain. The cDNA or gDNA used as material had been derived from T cells, B-cell-depleted T cells, or PBMCs.

The CDR3 has 13 amino acids. Germline-derived CDR1 and CDR2 are LGHDT and YNNKEL (reference sequence). V dropped 1 base and J dropped 8 bases, with 8 bases sitting between them. Under the authors' procedure: The assay estimated nucleated cells by amplifying reference gene primers. TCRdb's copy holds only in-frame clones and misses some; the assay was immunoSEQ multiplex PCR. V, J and clone size are taken as reported in that table, and D and trimming were inferred from the DNA itself. The sample includes fewer than 400,000 clones, roughly nine tenths of them seen just once. This clone appeared once. The sample taken for sequencing was peripheral blood. This sequence joins TRBV3-1 (or the pseudogene TRBV3-2) and TRBJ2-2; D is possibly TRBD2 (6 bases). This clonotype originated in a woman in her thirties with COVID-19, enrolled during active disease. The CDR3 DNA follows: TGTGCCAGCAGCCAAGTAAGCGGGGGGGAGCTGTTTTTT. This sequence encodes CASSQVSGGELFF.